The 26 T cell receptor beta chains presented below share a single source sample, sequenced in a study of shared clonotypes between healthy human individuals. Sequencing was performed with immunoSEQ multiplex PCR; in TCRdb, only in-frame clones are kept and a portion is missing. Among 2.3 million or so clones, 80% to 95% were seen once, and the ten largest hold under 0.45%. The specimen was naive CD4+ T cells from PBMCs. Subset given: CD45RA+ positively selected. The receptor source for this set is a young man in good health. Some clones in this sample may be carry-over from other donors' samples.

This clone was recorded once. The gene calls are TRBV19 and TRBJ1-1, with D perhaps TRBD1 (5 bases). Trimming took off 8 bases at V and 5 bases at J, with 18 bases between the two ends. This CDR3 comprises 14 residues. Germline CDR1 LNHDA, CDR2 SQIVND (reference sequence). The CDR3 DNA follows: TGTGCCAGTGCCATTAGGCAGGGAGGTACTGAAGCTTTCTTT. Amino acid sequence: CASAIRQGGTEAFF.

The chain joins TRBV5-5 to TRBJ1-2; possible D gene TRBD1, 6 bases. With 0 bases removed from V and 7 bases from J, the gap between germline ends came to 19 bases. Germline CDR1 reads SGHKS; CDR2 reads YYEKEE (reference sequence). The CDR3 runs 16 residues. CDR3 residues: CASSLVLGQGLAGYTF. For the CDR3, the DNA is TGTGCCAGCAGCTTGGTATTGGGGCAGGGGTTAGCTGGCTACACCTTC.

This clone has a single count. This chain uses TRBV5-1 with TRBJ2-2, with D uncertain. The V gene's germline CDR1 is SGHRS and CDR2 YFSETQ. V lost 3 bases to trimming and J lost 9 bases, with 6 bases between them. CDR3 size: 11 residues. The CDR3 DNA reads TGCGCCAGCAGCTCGGAGAGGGAGCTGTTTTTT. It specifies CASSSERELFF.

V is TRBV30 and J is TRBJ2-1; 13 positions match TRBD2. CDR3 length equals 18 residues. The germline V gene encodes CDR1 GTSNPN and CDR2 SVGIG (reference sequence). V dropped 1 base and J dropped 1; count of bases not matched to a gene: 7. CDR3 DNA sequence: TGTGCCTGGAGTGGGGGAGGGACTAGCGGGAATTCCTACAATGAGCAGTTCTTC. This codes for CAWSGGGTSGNSYNEQFF.

The CDR3 is CASSFSEQEQYF. The CDR3 DNA sequence: TGTGCCAGCAGTTTTAGTGAGCAGGAGCAGTACTTC. V is TRBV28 and J is TRBJ2-7, with D unresolved. Germline-derived CDR1 and CDR2 are MDHEN and SYDVKM. This CDR3 comprises 12 residues. V gave up 3 bases and J gave up 7 bases, with 10 bases separating them.

In regard to this clone: This sample includes further DNA sequences coding for the same CDR3. This chain connects TRBV6-5 to TRBJ2-3; unclear D gene. V lost 0 bases and J 2 bases, leaving 6 bases between the germline ends. The germline V gene encodes CDR1 MNHEY and CDR2 SVGAGI. The CDR3 runs 14 residues. The CDR3 DNA is TGTGCCAGCAGTTACTCGGAGACCACAGATACGCAGTATTTT. Residues: CASSYSETTDTQYF.

Worth noting for this clone: At one end the junction does not follow the germline gene, possibly because of a read error. This sequence joins TRBV7-8 and TRBJ2-5; no definite D call. Germline lookup yields CDR1 SGHVS and CDR2 FQNEAQ. The CDR3 is 12 amino acids. This CDR3 reads CASSSHRRDPNF. The CDR3 DNA is TGTGCCAGCAGCTCCCATCGGAGAGACCCCAACTTC.

This clone occurred once. V and J are TRBV4-1 and TRBJ2-7; 7 nucleotides align to TRBD2. Germline values: CDR1 MGHRA, CDR2 YSYEKL. The CDR3 covers 18 residues. With 0 bases clipped from V and 3 bases from J, the junction kept 14 bases outside the gene matches. As DNA, the CDR3 is TGCGCCAGCAGCCAAGATCCTGGCAGGCTAGCGGAACTCTACGAGCAGTACTTC. Its protein is CASSQDPGRLAELYEQYF.

The genes are TRBV9 and TRBJ2-7; 8 nucleotides agree with TRBD2. Trimming removed 4 bases from V and 2 bases from J; junction bases left unmatched: 5. CDR3 length equals 14 residues. Germline V lookup: CDR1 SGDLS, CDR2 YYNGEE. The CDR3 sequence: CASSPLAGPYEQYF. Here the CDR3 DNA reads TGTGCCAGCAGCCCCCTAGCGGGCCCCTACGAGCAGTACTTC.

The gene calls are TRBV7-7 and TRBJ2-1; 8 bases map to TRBD2. The trim removed 3 bases at V and 1 base at J, leaving 8 bases unmatched. Germline CDR1 reads SSHAT; CDR2 reads FNYEAQ (reference sequence). CDR3 length: 17 amino acids. The CDR3 nucleotides are TGTGCCAGCAGCTTGAATAGCGGGAAGGGGTCCTACAATGAGCAGTTCTTC. This gives the protein CASSLNSGKGSYNEQFF.

Remarks on this clone: Other DNA variants within this sample encode the same CDR3. The rearrangement joins TRBV5-1 to TRBJ2-7, with D possibly being TRBD1 or TRBD2 (5 bases each). In germline, CDR1 is SGHRS, CDR2 YFSETQ. V lost 1 base and J 5 bases, leaving 10 bases between the germline ends. This CDR3 spans 13 amino acids. The CDR3 is CASSLPGTDEQYF. Written as DNA, the CDR3 is TGCGCCAGCAGCTTGCCCGGGACCGACGAGCAGTACTTC.

Here the CDR3 reads CASRPTFTSGLLNEQFF. The CDR3 DNA reads as TGTGCCAGCAGACCAACCTTTACTAGCGGGCTCCTCAATGAGCAGTTCTTC. V usage is TRBV2 and J usage is TRBJ2-1, with TRBD2 identical over 9 bases. The ends lost 6 bases at V and 6 bases at J; junction bases unmatched: 15. The CDR3 runs 17 residues. The germline CDR1 and CDR2 sequences are SNHLY and FYNNEI.

V and J are TRBV4-1 and TRBJ1-2; 7 positions match TRBD1. The junction had 5 bases not matched to a gene; V was cut back by 1 base and J by 3 bases. CDR1 MGHRA and CDR2 YSYEKL come from the germline V gene. The CDR3 covers 15 residues. CDR3 coding DNA: TGCGCCAGCAGCCAAGGGATCGGGACAGACTATGGCTACACCTTC. It codes for CASSQGIGTDYGYTF.

The V call is TRBV9, the J call TRBJ2-7; D is unresolved. Germline values: CDR1 SGDLS, CDR2 YYNGEE. This CDR3 has 14 residues. Between the trimmed V and J ends, which lost 2 bases and 5 bases, there was a span of 14 bases. The chain's CDR3 is CASSVGGFRNEQYF. CDR3 DNA sequence: TGTGCCAGCAGCGTCGGTGGGTTCAGGAACGAGCAGTACTTC.

The gene calls are TRBV7-9 and TRBJ2-7; 9 bases match TRBD2. The CDR3 is 14 amino acids. The germline V gene has CDR1 SEHNR and CDR2 FQNEAQ (reference sequence). V lost 6 bases and J lost 1; bases outside the gene matches: 4. The CDR3 nucleotides read TGTGCCAGCAGTCACAGCGGGGGGTCCTACGAGCAGTACTTC. It is translated as CASSHSGGSYEQYF.

This clone was seen a handful of times. The same CDR3 also results from other DNA sequences found in this sample. The J gene is TRBJ1-5, the V gene TRBV5-1; a possible D gene is TRBD1 (5 bases). The CDR3 contains 14 residues. V dropped 0 bases and J dropped 3 bases, with 7 bases sitting between them. The germline CDR1 and CDR2 sequences are SGHRS and YFSETQ. The CDR3 DNA is TGCGCCAGCAGCTTGGGGACAAACAATCAGCCCCAGCATTTT. Its translation is CASSLGTNNQPQHF.

Comment on this clone: This specimen includes other DNA sequences encoding the same CDR3. V and J are TRBV5-1 and TRBJ1-1; maybe TRBD1 (6 bases). The CDR3 is 13 amino acids. CDR1 is SGHRS and CDR2 is YFSETQ in the germline V gene. V was cut by 3 bases and J by 0 bases, with 6 bases left in between. CDR3 DNA sequence: TGCGCCAGCAGCTCAGGGGTGAACACTGAAGCTTTCTTT. Amino acids: CASSSGVNTEAFF. Full variable domain (rest looked up from reference TRBV5-1 and TRBJ1-1): KAGVTQTPRYLIKTRGQQVTLSCSPISGHRSVSWYQQTPGQGLQFLFEYFSETQRNKGNFPGRFSGRQFSNSRSEMNVSTLELGDSALYLCASSSGVNTEAFFGQGTRLTVV.

This chain links TRBV27 with TRBJ2-3; the D is unclear. The CDR3 spans 13 residues. Germline values: CDR1 MNHEY, CDR2 SMNVEV (reference sequence). Trimming removed 3 bases at V and 2 bases at J, with 6 bases between. The CDR3 bases are TGTGCCAGCAGTTTCTTAGACACAGATACGCAGTATTTT. Amino acids: CASSFLDTDTQYF.

This chain links TRBV14 with TRBJ2-1, with 8 bases fitting TRBD2. The germline V gene has CDR1 SGHDN and CDR2 FVKESK. The J segment lost 15 bases and the V segment lost 3 bases, leaving 10 bases of the junction unmatched. This CDR3 has 13 amino acids. Written as DNA, the CDR3 is TGTGCCAGCAGCCAGCAAGGACTAGCTGGTGTGTTCTTC. It yields the protein CASSQQGLAGVFF.

This sequence joins TRBV30 and TRBJ2-1, with 9 bases identical to TRBD2. Trimming took 2 bases from V and 7 from J; bases not matched to a gene: 12. This CDR3 spans 16 amino acids. Per the germline V gene, CDR1 is GTSNPN and CDR2 is SVGIG (reference sequence). The CDR3 loop is CAWSWGSGRGLNEQFF. The CDR3 region has the DNA TGTGCCTGGAGTTGGGGTAGCGGGAGAGGTCTGAATGAGCAGTTCTTC.

A word on this clone: This CDR3 is also generated by other DNA sequences in the sample. The chain carries TRBV4-3 and TRBJ2-1, with D possibly TRBD2 on 5 matching bases. The CDR3 extends over 12 amino acids. Trimming shortened V by 0 bases and J by 11 bases, and 8 bases separated the two germline ends. From germline, CDR1 is LGHNA and CDR2 YSLEER. As DNA, the CDR3 is TGCGCCAGCAGCCAAGATAGGAGGCAGCAGTTCTTC. Its translation: CASSQDRRQQFF.

The V gene is TRBV6-4, the J gene TRBJ1-1; a possible D gene is TRBD1 (6 bases). The germline gives CDR1 MRHNA, CDR2 SNTAGT. The length of the CDR3 is 14 residues. V was shortened by 3 bases and J by 10 bases, with 18 bases between the two germline ends. The CDR3 region has the DNA TGTGCCAGCAGTGAGGAGGGACACCTGGGGGGAGCTTTCTTT. Its translation is CASSEEGHLGGAFF.

The chain joins TRBV7-2 to TRBJ2-1, with D unresolved. The germline V and J ends were trimmed by 4 bases and 10 bases, with 5 bases remaining between them. The germline gives CDR1 SGHTA, CDR2 FQGNSA. The CDR3 spans 10 residues. In nucleotides, the CDR3 is TGTGCCAGCAGCTCCCGGGAGCAGTTCTTC. It translates to CASSSREQFF.

The chain employs TRBV7-9 and TRBJ1-5; D may be TRBD1 (5 bases). Trimming removed 4 bases at V and 6 bases at J, with 16 bases between. The CDR3 is 15 amino acids. Germline V gene data show CDR1 as SEHNR and CDR2 as FQNEAQ (reference sequence). The CDR3 nucleotides read TGTGCCAGCAGCTCCTCAGGGTTGCCTAGTCAGCCCCAGCATTTT. Protein product: CASSSSGLPSQPQHF. The whole variable domain, filled in from reference TRBV7-9 and TRBJ1-5, reads DTGVSQNPRHKITKRGQNVTFRCDPISEHNRLYWYRQTLGQGPEFLTYFQNEAQLEKSRLLSDRFSAERPKGSFSTLEIQRTEQGDSAMYLCASSSSGLPSQPQHFGDGTRLSIL.

V is TRBV6-5 and J is TRBJ1-6, with D possibly matching TRBD1 (6 bases). Germline V gene sequence: CDR1 MNHEY, CDR2 SVGAGI. This CDR3 comprises 15 residues. Trimming took 6 bases from V and 7 from J, leaving 16 bases between them. The CDR3: CASRRQARGNSPLHF. The CDR3 DNA follows: TGTGCCAGCAGACGACAGGCCCGCGGGAATTCACCCCTCCACTTT.

This clone has a handful of counts. The genes are TRBV6-1 and TRBJ1-5; D remains unclear. The CDR3 has 14 amino acids. V was pared by 3 bases and J by 4 bases, with 10 bases between. Germline assignment: CDR1 MNHNS and CDR2 SASEGT. The CDR3 protein is CASSESHGNQPQHF. The CDR3 DNA is TGTGCCAGCAGTGAGAGTCATGGGAATCAGCCCCAGCATTTT.